This TCR beta chain came from a study of cytomegalovirus exposure and HLA in healthy donors. Across the study: Earlier work reported around 110 million unique TCR beta sequences from 180 million or so T cells.

Worth noting for this clone: The target antigen is unknown.

Study-level points and caveats: It was reported that TCR beta sequences correctly inferred the HLA-A and HLA-B alleles for most subjects. A later analysis associated 16,951 TCR beta sequences with HLA alleles at a 0.05 false discovery rate. Productive rates of about 90% or about 30% were seen for most TCR beta V segments in an earlier analysis.

PCR involved 60 Vbeta and 13 Jbeta primers. The method was immunoSEQ multiplex PCR; TCRdb's version includes in-frame clones alone and lacks a portion of them. The sample has 110,000 to 150,000 clones, around 73% seen once. The V gene's germline CDR1 is SGHDN and CDR2 FVKESK. This CDR3 has 20 residues. The V gene end was trimmed by 4 bases and the J gene end by 1 base; junction bases not matched to a gene: 15. This TCR was sampled from a female donor in good health and CMV-seronegative. The sequenced material came from PBMCs. The rearrangement links TRBV14 to TRBJ2-6, with 8 bases identical to TRBD1. The CDR3 DNA follows: TGTGCCAGCAGCCCAAGAGGTATTCAGGGGGCAATATCTGGGGCCAACGTCCTGACTTTC. Residues: CASSPRGIQGAISGANVLTF.